Described below is a single T cell receptor (beta chain) sequence and its context. These data originate in a study of OX40 agonist ivuxolimab in advanced cancers. The sampling schedule covered blood at baseline, cycle 4 day 1, and cycle 7 day 1. Method: immunoSEQ multiplex PCR; TCRdb's copy keeps in-frame clones and lacks some. The sample yields tens of thousands of clones, approximately 90% seen once. The TCR comes from an adult with an advanced solid tumor such as melanoma, head and neck, liver or kidney cancer. Specimen: CD4+ or CD8+ T cells sorted from blood, collected in a trial of the OX40 agonist ivuxolimab.

The DNA of the CDR3 is TGTGCCAGCAGCTTCGTCACTAGCGGGTTAGCAAAGACCCAGTACTTC. This gives the protein CASSFVTSGLAKTQYF. V is TRBV5-8 and J is TRBJ2-5; 9 bases line up with TRBD2. In germline, CDR1 is SGHTS, CDR2 YDEGEE. The CDR3 extends over 16 amino acids. J lost 6 bases, V lost 2 bases, and 11 bases had no gene match.